These T cell receptor beta chains were read from a single sample in a study of shared clonotypes between healthy human individuals. Here immunoSEQ multiplex PCR was the method, and the copy in TCRdb shows in-frame clones only, minus some. The sample lists about 1.5 million clones, nearly 99% occurring once. Sequenced sample: naive CD4+ T cells sorted from blood. The receptors here all came from a man aged 25-40 years in good health. The CDR3 runs from the conserved cysteine through the conserved F or W. D genes are given only for firm matches. The listing skips clone size in some rows; elsewhere it reads once, few, many or a size class.

>NA|TRBV4-3|NA|TRBJ1-1
TGCGCCAGCAGCCAGGGGGACACTCGACGGACTGAAGCTTTCTTT
CASSQGDTRRTEAFF
>TRBD2|TRBV14|NA|TRBJ2-1
TGTGCCAGCAGCCAAGAATGGGGGGGAGGTAGTGAGCAGTTCTTC
CASSQEWGGGSEQFF
>TRBD1|TRBV29-1|NA|TRBJ2-5
TGCAGCGTTGAAATAGGGGGCTCTCGAGAGACCCAGTACTTC
CSVEIGGSRETQYF
>TRBD1|TRBV5-1|NA|TRBJ2-2
TGCGCCAGCAGCTCAATAGGGGGCCACGACACCGGGGAGCTGTTTTTT
CASSSIGGHDTGELFF
>TRBD1|TRBV19|NA|TRBJ1-5
TGTGCCAGTAACGACAGGGAACGGTATCAGCCCCAGCATTTT
CASNDRERYQPQHF
>TRBD1|TRBV7-7|NA|TRBJ2-1
TGTGCTAGCAGCTTGCAGGGGGCGCATGAGCAGTTCTTC
CASSLQGAHEQFF
>NA|TRBV28|once|TRBJ1-5
TGTGCCAGCAGTTTGGTTCAAGGGTTGGGCAATCAGCCCCAGCATTTT
CASSLVQGLGNQPQHF
>NA|TRBV18|once|TRBJ2-7
TGTGCCAGCTCACCTCCGGGACTTATCTACGAGCAGTACTTC
CASSPPGLIYEQYF
>NA|TRBV4-1|NA|TRBJ2-7
TGCGCCAGCAGCCAAGTTGGGGGCTACGAGCAGTACTTC
CASSQVGGYEQYF
>NA|TRBV18|NA|TRBJ2-1
TGTGCCAGCTCACCTCTGGCAGACTCCTACAATGAGCAGTTCTTC
CASSPLADSYNEQFF
>NA|TRBV6-5|NA|TRBJ1-3
TGTGCCAGCAGTTACTCTGACGAGGGAGCTGGAAACACCATATATTTT
CASSYSDEGAGNTIYF
>NA|TRBV19|NA|TRBJ1-2
TGTGCCAGTTCGGTTCAGGGAGTGGGAATTGCTGGCTACACCTTC
CASSVQGVGIAGYTF
>NA|TRBV5-5|NA|TRBJ1-1
TGTGCCAGCAGCCAGAGTCGGAACACTGAAGCTTTCTTT
CASSQSRNTEAFF
>NA|TRBV30|few|TRBJ1-2
TGTGCCTGGACCGGGGCGCCGGACTATGGCTACACCTTC
CAWTGAPDYGYTF
>NA|TRBV7-9|NA|TRBJ2-3
TGTGCCAGCAGTTCCCCCGTCACAAATACGCAGTATTTT
CASSSPVTNTQYF
>TRBD2|TRBV4-3|once|TRBJ2-1
TGCGCCAGCAGCCAAGTTGCTAGCGGGGGTTACAATGAGCAGTTCTTC
CASSQVASGGYNEQFF
>NA|TRBV18|NA|TRBJ1-4
TGTGCCAGCTCCCCCAGGGGATCGTTTGAAAAACTGTTTTTT
CASSPRGSFEKLFF
>TRBD1|TRBV28|NA|TRBJ1-5
TGTGCCAGCAGCTCGCTCGGGACAGGGCCAAATCAGCCCCAGCATTTT
CASSSLGTGPNQPQHF
>NA|TRBV7-9|NA|TRBJ1-4
TGTGCCAGCAGCTTAACCGGGACAATCCTCTTTGGTGATGAAAAACTGTTTTTT
CASSLTGTILFGDEKLFF
>TRBD1|TRBV2|NA|TRBJ2-7
TGTGCCAGCAGTCCAAACAGGGGGCTGACCTACGAGCAGTACTTC
CASSPNRGLTYEQYF
>NA|TRBV7-9|NA|TRBJ2-1
TGTGCCAGCAGCTCCCTAGATAGGGGACAATACAATGAGCAGTTCTTC
CASSSLDRGQYNEQFF
>TRBD1|TRBV9|NA|TRBJ1-1
TGTGCCAGCAGCGCGCTTTCCCCGGGGACAGGGGTATCAGTAAGCACTGAAGCTTTCTTT
CASSALSPGTGVSVSTEAFF
>NA|TRBV12-1|NA|TRBJ2-1
TGTGCCAGCAGCTCGCCTAGGGGTCGGTCCAATGAGCAGTTCTTC
CASSSPRGRSNEQFF
>NA|TRBV18|NA|TRBJ1-2
TGTGCCAGCTCACCAAAAACAAATGGTGGCTACACCTTC
CASSPKTNGGYTF
>TRBD1|TRBV28|once|TRBJ2-7
TGTGCCAGCAGTACCGCCGGGACAGGGGGTCACGAGCAGTACTTC
CASSTAGTGGHEQYF
>TRBD1|TRBV5-4|NA|TRBJ2-3
TGTGCCAGCAGCTTCGGGGGACAGGGGGCAGATACGCAGTATTTT
CASSFGGQGADTQYF
>NA|TRBV6-6|NA|TRBJ2-7
TGTGCCAGCAGTTTCGGGACTCCCTACGAGCAGTACTTC
CASSFGTPYEQYF
>TRBD1|TRBV7-2|NA|TRBJ2-7
TGTGCCAGCAGCCCGGACAGGGGATTAGACGAGCAGTACTTC
CASSPDRGLDEQYF
>TRBD1|TRBV5-5|NA|TRBJ2-7
TGTGCCAGCAGATCCACAGGGGCTGGCGAGCAGTACTTC
CASRSTGAGEQYF
>TRBD1|TRBV5-1|NA|TRBJ2-5
TGCGCCAGCAGCTCCGCCGGGACAGGGGGCCAAGAGACCCAGTACTTC
CASSSAGTGGQETQYF
>NA|TRBV11-3|NA|TRBJ2-7
TGTGCCAGCAGCTTAGAGCAGTCCTACGAGCAGTACTTC
CASSLEQSYEQYF
>NA|TRBV6-6|NA|TRBJ2-1
TGTGCCAGCTATGCCGAATTTCGCTACAATGAGCAGTTCTTC
CASYAEFRYNEQFF
>NA|TRBV27|NA|TRBJ2-7
TGTGCCAGCAGTCTTCTAGGAGGCTCCTACGAGCAGTACTTC
CASSLLGGSYEQYF
>NA|TRBV19|NA|TRBJ1-3
TGTGCCAGTAGTTCGCCGCTTCGGGACCGCTCTGGAAACACCATATATTTT
CASSSPLRDRSGNTIYF
>TRBD1|TRBV10-3|NA|TRBJ2-7
TGTGCCATCAGTCTGGACAGGGTCAGCTACGAGCAGTACTTC
CAISLDRVSYEQYF
>NA|TRBV5-4|NA|TRBJ2-3
TGTGCCAGCAGCTTGGGGCAGGGAAGAGATACGCAGTATTTT
CASSLGQGRDTQYF
>NA|TRBV14|NA|TRBJ2-7
TGTGCCAGCAGCCACGGGGCACAGGCAGGGAACGAGCAGTACTTC
CASSHGAQAGNEQYF
>NA|TRBV11-2|NA|TRBJ2-7
TGTGCCAGCAGCTTTAAGTGGCCGGGTCCAGGGGACGAGCAGTACTTC
CASSFKWPGPGDEQYF
>TRBD1|TRBV7-7|NA|TRBJ2-1
TGTGCTAGCAGCGACTCCGGGACAGGGCTCTCCTACAATGAGCAGTTCTTC
CASSDSGTGLSYNEQFF
>NA|TRBV5-8|NA|TRBJ1-2
TGTGCCAGCAGCATCCGGTTTCGGCAGGAGACTAACTATGGCTACACCTTC
CASSIRFRQETNYGYTF
>NA|TRBV5-5|once|TRBJ2-1
TGTGCCAGCAGCTTGCAGGGTAGCAATGAGCAGTTCTTC
CASSLQGSNEQFF
>TRBD2|TRBV10-1|NA|TRBJ2-1
TGCGCCAGCAGCGGGACTAGCGGGAGCTTCTACAATGAGCAGTTCTTC
CASSGTSGSFYNEQFF
>NA|TRBV29-1|NA|TRBJ1-1
TGCAGCGTTGGGCGGGGCCGGGGCACTGAAGCTTTCTTT
CSVGRGRGTEAFF
>TRBD1|TRBV5-1|NA|TRBJ2-1
TGCGCCAGCAGCTTCGGGACAGTCTCCTACAATGAGCAGTTCTTC
CASSFGTVSYNEQFF
>TRBD2|TRBV5-1|once|TRBJ2-1
TGCGCCAGCAGCTTCGGGCTAGCGGGAGAAGGGAATGAGCAGTTCTTC
CASSFGLAGEGNEQFF
>NA|TRBV5-4|once|TRBJ1-2
TGTGCCAGCAGCTTGGCTGGGTTAGGCTATGGCTACACCTTC
CASSLAGLGYGYTF
>TRBD1|TRBV6-1|NA|TRBJ1-2
TGTGCCAGCACTTCGATCCGGGACAGGGTTGGCTACACCTTC
CASTSIRDRVGYTF
>NA|TRBV5-4|NA|TRBJ2-7
TGTGCCAGCAGTTTGGAACTAGTACGCGAGCAGTACTTC
CASSLELVREQYF
>NA|TRBV6-1|NA|TRBJ1-1
TGTGCCAGCAGTGATCAGGTGGGGGACACTGAAGCTTTCTTT
CASSDQVGDTEAFF
>TRBD1|TRBV7-9|NA|TRBJ1-2
TGTGCCAGCAGCGACAGGACAGGGGGCGACGTAGGCGGCTACACCTTC
CASSDRTGGDVGGYTF